The 13 T cell receptor beta chains given below trace back to one sample, sequenced in a study of blood T cell repertoires in COVID-19. Method: immunoSEQ multiplex PCR; TCRdb's copy keeps in-frame clones and lacks some. The sample gives fewer than 200,000 clones, over 80% of which show up once; about 4.6% is in the top ten. Sequencing input: PBMCs or T cells enriched from blood (not recorded which). These receptors all come from a woman aged 45-65 years who had recovered from COVID-19.

The V call is TRBV30, the J call TRBJ2-3; 10 nucleotides line up with TRBD2. Trimming took 2 bases from V and 0 from J; bases not matched to a gene: 2. Germline loops: CDR1 GTSNPN, CDR2 SVGIG (reference sequence). CDR3 size: 15 residues. This CDR3 is CAWSTSGVSTDTQYF. The CDR3 coding sequence is TGTGCCTGGAGTACTAGCGGGGTTAGCACAGATACGCAGTATTTT.

In its sample, this clone was seen a few times. The chain carries TRBV7-2 and TRBJ2-5, with D maybe TRBD1 (5 bases). Germline V gene data show CDR1 as SGHTA and CDR2 as FQGNSA. V was clipped by 2 bases and J by 4 bases, with 11 bases between them. The CDR3 covers 14 residues. The CDR3: CASSLQGPGETQYF. In nucleotides, the CDR3 is TGTGCCAGCAGCTTACAGGGCCCCGGAGAGACCCAGTACTTC.

A remark on this clone: Other DNA sequences in the same sample also yield this CDR3. This chain joins TRBV30 and TRBJ2-1, with D hard to call. CDR3 length: 11 residues. Germline CDR1 GTSNPN, CDR2 SVGIG (reference sequence). Trimming stripped 0 bases from V and 8 bases from J, with 5 bases between. CDR3 DNA: TGTGCCTGGAGTGTACGCGATGAGCAGTTCTTC. Translation gives CAWSVRDEQFF.

The chain links TRBV28 to TRBJ1-5; TRBD1 agrees at 12 bases. V lost 7 bases to trimming and J lost 1 base; unmatched junction nucleotides: 11. The CDR3 has 18 amino acids. Germline V gene lookup returns CDR1 MDHEN and CDR2 SYDVKM. This chain's CDR3 is CASTPGDRGLGSNQPQHF. In DNA form, the CDR3 reads TGTGCCAGCACCCCGGGGGACAGGGGGCTAGGGAGCAATCAGCCCCAGCATTTT.

V and J are TRBV5-1 and TRBJ1-3; D is possibly TRBD1 (5 bases). There are 14 residues in the CDR3. V was pared by 3 bases and J by 4 bases, with 11 bases between. Looked up from germline, CDR1 is SGHRS and CDR2 is YFSETQ. Here the CDR3 reads CASSSTGSGNTIYF. The CDR3 DNA is TGCGCCAGCAGCTCAACAGGTTCGGGAAACACCATATATTTT.

This chain uses TRBV27 with TRBJ1-3; D gene ambiguous. Germline V gene lookup returns CDR1 MNHEY and CDR2 SMNVEV (reference sequence). The CDR3 has 11 residues. V was shortened by 10 bases and J by 0 bases, with 4 bases between the two germline ends. The CDR3 DNA reads TGTGCCACTTTCTCTGGAAACACCATATATTTT. It codes for CATFSGNTIYF.

V and J are TRBV7-9 and TRBJ1-1, with 9 positions matching TRBD1. Germline CDR1 SEHNR, CDR2 FQNEAQ (reference sequence). J was trimmed by 1 base and V by 5 bases; bases with no gene match: 8. The CDR3 spans 16 residues. The CDR3 spells CASSPRLGQGNTEAFF. The CDR3 nucleotides read TGTGCCAGCAGCCCTCGGTTGGGACAGGGGAACACTGAAGCTTTCTTT.

The rearrangement uses TRBV5-4 and TRBJ1-6; 7 bases line up with TRBD1. The CDR3 consists of 15 residues. Germline V gene lookup returns CDR1 SGHNT and CDR2 YYREEE (reference sequence). V lost 1 base and J lost 8; bases outside the gene matches: 6. CDR3 sequence reads: CASSLPGQEYSPLHF. The CDR3 region has the DNA TGTGCCAGCAGCTTGCCCGGACAGGAGTATTCACCCCTCCACTTT.

The J gene is TRBJ2-5, the V gene TRBV30, with 7 bases matching TRBD2. This CDR3 comprises 11 residues. The germline CDR1 and CDR2 sequences are GTSNPN and SVGIG (reference sequence). J was trimmed by 5 bases and V by 3 bases; bases with no gene match: 0. The CDR3 region has the DNA TGTGCCTGGAGGGGGGGGGAGACCCAGTACTTC. Protein: CAWRGGETQYF.

The chain recombines TRBV7-9 with TRBJ2-1; 13 nucleotides align to TRBD2. V dropped 2 bases and J dropped 10; count of bases not matched to a gene: 8. Germline CDR1 is SEHNR and CDR2 is FQNEAQ (reference sequence). This CDR3 spans 16 amino acids. CDR3 sequence reads: CASSLRLAGGPGEQFF. DNA of the CDR3: TGTGCCAGCAGCTTAAGACTAGCGGGGGGCCCAGGCGAGCAGTTCTTC.

This rearrangement joins TRBV9 to TRBJ2-3, with 9 bases aligning to TRBD1. This CDR3 spans 16 amino acids. Germline CDR1 SGDLS, CDR2 YYNGEE. With V trimmed by 3 bases and J by 0 bases, 5 bases remained unmatched. The CDR3 nucleotides read TGTGCCAGCAGCGCAGTGACAGGGGGAAGCACAGATACGCAGTATTTT. Its protein is CASSAVTGGSTDTQYF.

This chain uses TRBV5-1 with TRBJ1-4; D is unresolved. This CDR3 has 17 residues. Germline V lookup: CDR1 SGHRS, CDR2 YFSETQ. Between the trimmed V and J ends, which lost 4 bases and 0 bases, there was a span of 16 bases. CDR3: CASSPRPTEATNEKLFF. The CDR3 bases are TGCGCCAGCAGCCCCCGCCCCACAGAAGCAACTAATGAAAAACTGTTTTTT.

CDR3 loop: CASSSGGAGETQYF. The CDR3 DNA is TGTGCCAGCAGCTCCGGGGGGGCAGGAGAGACCCAGTACTTC. V is TRBV7-2 and J is TRBJ2-5, with 8 bases that match TRBD2. Germline V CDR1 and CDR2: SGHTA, FQGNSA. This CDR3 is 14 amino acids long. V dropped 4 bases and J dropped 4; count of bases not matched to a gene: 5.